The 20 T cell receptor beta chains given below trace back to one sample, sequenced in a study of blood T cell repertoires in COVID-19. Generated by immunoSEQ multiplex PCR, the TCRdb table keeps only in-frame clones and is missing some. The table records over 65,000 clones, roughly nine tenths of them present only once. Sequencing used peripheral blood. The receptors here all came from a human donor in a cohort sampled during active COVID-19.

The rearrangement joins TRBV7-3 to TRBJ1-3; TRBD1 is a possible D gene (5 bases). Per the germline V gene, CDR1 is SGHTA and CDR2 is FQGTGA. V lost 5 bases, J lost 4 bases, and 9 bases lay in between. CDR3 length: 13 amino acids. As DNA, the CDR3 is TGTGCCAGCAGCACTAACAGGGGAAACACCATATATTTT. Encoded protein: CASSTNRGNTIYF.

The chain is built from TRBV19 and TRBJ2-1, with D perhaps matching TRBD2 (6 bases). The germline V gene encodes CDR1 LNHDA and CDR2 SQIVND (reference sequence). The CDR3 is made up of 16 amino acids. The ends were cut back, 5 bases at V and 9 bases at J, with 23 bases in the middle. The DNA of the CDR3 is TGTGCCAGTAGTGCGTTACGGACTACCAAAAAGCGTGAGCAGTTCTTC. Translation gives CASSALRTTKKREQFF. Supplemented by reference TRBV19 and TRBJ2-1, the full variable domain reads DGGITQSPKYLFRKEGQNVTLSCEQNLNHDAMYWYRQDPGQGLRLIYYSQIVNDFQKGDIAEGYSVSREKKESFPLTVTSAQKNPTAFYLCASSALRTTKKREQFFGPGTRLTVL.

V gene TRBV4-2 combines with J gene TRBJ2-5, with D tentatively TRBD1 (5 bases). Germline V lookup: CDR1 LGHNA, CDR2 YNFKEQ. V lost 0 bases to trimming and J lost 2 bases, with 13 bases between them. This CDR3 contains 16 residues. CDR3 sequence (DNA): TGTGCCAGCAGCCAAGATTTAAGACAGCCACAAGAGACCCAGTACTTC. Translated, it gives CASSQDLRQPQETQYF.

V gene TRBV18 combines with J gene TRBJ2-3; D gene unclear. Trimming stripped 2 bases from V and 3 bases from J, with 6 bases between. The CDR3 has 13 residues. Germline V lookup: CDR1 KGHSH, CDR2 LQKENI. The CDR3 DNA sequence: TGTGCCAGCTCACCAGTTCTTACAGATACGCAGTATTTT. Protein: CASSPVLTDTQYF.

This chain connects TRBV19 to TRBJ2-5, with D perhaps TRBD1 (6 bases). Germline CDR1 LNHDA, CDR2 SQIVND (reference sequence). The CDR3 extends over 14 amino acids. V shed 4 bases and J shed 1 base, with 10 bases lying between them. The CDR3 nucleotides read TGTGCCAGTAGTAGAACAGGGCCCCAAGAGACCCAGTACTTC. It is translated as CASSRTGPQETQYF.

The chain recombines TRBV5-1 with TRBJ2-7; 10 bases match TRBD1. Trimming took 0 bases from V and 5 from J; bases not matched to a gene: 11. Germline CDR1 SGHRS, CDR2 YFSETQ. CDR3 length: 17 residues. CDR3 residues: CASSLEAAGTGVHEQYF. The CDR3 nucleotides are TGCGCCAGCAGCTTGGAAGCGGCCGGGACAGGGGTTCACGAGCAGTACTTC.

The rearrangement links TRBV7-3 to TRBJ1-5, with 8 positions matching TRBD1. J was trimmed by 2 bases and V by 2 bases; bases with no gene match: 8. Germline V gene sequence: CDR1 SGHTA, CDR2 FQGTGA. This CDR3 region has 17 residues. CDR3 in amino acids: CASSLEDRVFGNQPQHF. In DNA, the CDR3 is TGTGCCAGCAGCTTAGAGGACAGGGTGTTCGGCAATCAGCCCCAGCATTTT.

This clone was recorded only once. V is TRBV9 and J is TRBJ1-1, with D perhaps matching TRBD1 (6 bases). V lost 4 bases, J lost 3 bases, and 16 bases lay in between. This CDR3 is 15 amino acids long. Germline CDR1 and CDR2: SGDLS and YYNGEE. The CDR3 protein is CASSSSTGWDTEAFF. CDR3 DNA: TGTGCCAGCAGCTCAAGCACAGGGTGGGACACTGAAGCTTTCTTT.

The chain employs TRBV11-2 and TRBJ2-5, with D perhaps matching TRBD1 (6 bases). Between the trimmed V and J ends, which lost 4 bases and 5 bases, there was a span of 26 bases. Per germline, CDR1 SGHAT and CDR2 FQNNGV. CDR3 length: 18 residues. DNA of the CDR3: TGTGCCAGCAGCTATCAGGGGCAGGGGACCCCCCTACAGGAGACCCAGTACTTC. This gives the protein CASSYQGQGTPLQETQYF.

The chain has TRBV19 and TRBJ1-1; TRBD1 agrees at 7 bases. Germline V gene data show CDR1 as LNHDA and CDR2 as SQIVND (reference sequence). This CDR3 is built from 14 residues. Trimming removed 7 bases from V and 4 bases from J; junction bases left unmatched: 9. The CDR3 DNA is TGTGCCAGTAATTCAGGGGGTGGGAGCACTGAAGCTTTCTTT. Its protein is CASNSGGGSTEAFF.

The V gene is TRBV28, the J gene TRBJ2-5, with D tentatively TRBD1 (6 bases). V lost 0 bases and J 3 bases, leaving 11 bases between the germline ends. There are 15 residues in the CDR3. The V gene's germline CDR1 is MDHEN and CDR2 SYDVKM. The chain's CDR3 is CASSLWGSGEETQYF. The CDR3 coding sequence is TGTGCCAGCAGTTTATGGGGGTCAGGGGAAGAGACCCAGTACTTC.

The rearrangement links TRBV18 to TRBJ2-7, with 8 bases identical to TRBD2. The CDR3 contains 13 residues. V was clipped by 6 bases and J by 3 bases; unmatched bases: 4. Germline V gene data show CDR1 as KGHSH and CDR2 as LQKENI. The DNA of the CDR3 is TGTGCCAGCTCCCCAACTAGCGGCTACGAGCAGTACTTC. Translation gives CASSPTSGYEQYF. Combining the CDR3 with reference TRBV18 and TRBJ2-7 gives the whole variable domain NAGVMQNPRHLVRRRGQEARLRCSPMKGHSHVYWYRQLPEEGLKFMVYLQKENIIDESGMPKERFSAEFPKEGPSILRIQQVVRGDSAAYFCASSPTSGYEQYFGPGTRLTVT.

V gene TRBV5-4 combines with J gene TRBJ2-5; no definite D call. The V end lost 0 bases, the J end lost 0 bases, and 6 bases lay between the germline ends. Germline-derived CDR1 and CDR2 are SGHNT and YYREEE (reference sequence). The CDR3 extends over 14 amino acids. The CDR3 DNA reads TGTGCCAGCAGCTTGGACCCGGACCAAGAGACCCAGTACTTC. Protein product: CASSLDPDQETQYF.

This rearrangement joins TRBV3-1 (or the pseudogene TRBV3-2) to TRBJ2-5; tentatively, D is TRBD2 (5 bases). CDR1 is LGHDT, CDR2 YNNKEL, per germline (reference sequence). This CDR3 is 15 amino acids long. V lost 1 base to trimming and J lost 4 bases, with 13 bases between them. The CDR3 DNA sequence: TGTGCCAGCAGCCAAGTTAGTCTCGAGGGAGAGACCCAGTACTTC. Amino acids: CASSQVSLEGETQYF.

The genes are TRBV19 and TRBJ2-7; maybe TRBD2 (5 bases). Germline CDR1 LNHDA, CDR2 SQIVND (reference sequence). The V end was cut by 1 base, the J end by 6 bases, with 13 bases between. The CDR3 runs 14 residues. The CDR3 reads CASSIGLRGSEQYF. CDR3 DNA: TGTGCCAGTAGTATAGGTCTCCGGGGTAGCGAGCAGTACTTC.

The V call is TRBV27, the J call TRBJ2-5, with 7 bases lining up with TRBD2. CDR3 size: 15 residues. Germline V gives CDR1 MNHEY, CDR2 SMNVEV (reference sequence). The V and J ends lost 3 bases and 3 bases, in that order; junction bases with no gene match: 7. CDR3 in amino acids: CASSFRGRGEETQYF. The CDR3 nucleotides read TGTGCCAGCAGTTTCCGAGGCCGGGGGGAAGAGACCCAGTACTTC.

This chain joins TRBV6-1 and TRBJ2-7; the D gene is possibly TRBD2 (6 bases). In germline, CDR1 is MNHNS, CDR2 SASEGT. The CDR3 totals 13 residues. Trimming took off 3 bases at V and 3 bases at J, with 9 bases between the two ends. The CDR3 coding sequence is TGTGCCAGCAGTGAGGGGACTCGCTACGAGCAGTACTTC. This encodes CASSEGTRYEQYF.

The CDR3 loop reads CASSYSGQGVKTQYF. The CDR3 nucleotides are TGTGCCAGCAGTTATTCGGGACAGGGTGTTAAGACCCAGTACTTC. The genes are TRBV28 and TRBJ2-5, with TRBD1 matching 9 bases. CDR1 and CDR2 from the germline V gene are MDHEN and SYDVKM. The length of the CDR3 is 15 residues. With V trimmed by 4 bases and J by 6 bases, 9 bases remained unmatched.

This sequence joins TRBV29-1 and TRBJ2-5; 9 bases fit TRBD1. The CDR3 spans 14 residues. With 6 bases clipped from V and 5 bases from J, the junction kept 10 bases outside the gene matches. Germline V gene data show CDR1 as SQVTM and CDR2 as ANQGSEA. Here the CDR3 reads CSVGLTGGGETQYF. The CDR3 DNA sequence: TGCAGCGTCGGACTGACAGGGGGTGGGGAGACCCAGTACTTC.

The DNA of the CDR3 is TGCGCCAGCAGCCAAGACGGACAGGGGGCTAATTCACCCCTCCACTTT. The encoded protein is CASSQDGQGANSPLHF. The chain combines TRBV4-3 with TRBJ1-6, with 11 positions matching TRBD1. With V trimmed by 0 bases and J by 6 bases, 1 base remained unmatched. Germline values: CDR1 LGHNA, CDR2 YSLEER. The CDR3 totals 16 residues.